This TCR beta chain was profiled in a study of beta chain features in type 1 diabetes. Each of the CD4+ naive, central memory, regulatory and stem cell-like memory populations was sorted via CD45RO/CCR7/CD25/CD127/CD95/CD27. Regarding the study as a whole: PCR might favor shorter templates, equally in patients and controls. Among patients, naive, central memory and Treg TCRB repertoires appeared more similar than among healthy donors.

The investigators reverse transcribed all of the isolated RNA, so they sequenced expressed TCRB transcripts. Sequencing was performed with immunoSEQ multiplex PCR; in TCRdb, only in-frame clones are kept and a portion is missing. The sample contains 350,000 to 400,000 clones, about 16% of which appear only once. In this sample, this clone turned up once. Its specificity is not known. Trimming pared 0 bases from V and 3 bases from J, leaving 12 bases between. Germline-derived CDR1 and CDR2 are SEHNR and FQNEAQ (reference sequence). CDR3 length equals 16 residues. Input material: naive CD4+ T cells from blood. This sequence originates from a young woman in good health. J is TRBJ1-5 and V is TRBV7-9, with D possibly TRBD1 on 6 matching bases. The CDR3 DNA is TGTGCCAGCAGCTTAGCGATGGACAGACACAATCAGCCCCAGCATTTT. It translates to CASSLAMDRHNQPQHF.